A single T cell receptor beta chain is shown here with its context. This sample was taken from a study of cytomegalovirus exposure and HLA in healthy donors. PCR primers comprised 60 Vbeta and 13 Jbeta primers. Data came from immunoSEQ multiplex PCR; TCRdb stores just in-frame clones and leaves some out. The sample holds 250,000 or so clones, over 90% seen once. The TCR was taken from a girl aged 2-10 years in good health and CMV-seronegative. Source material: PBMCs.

CDR3 DNA sequence: TGTGCCAGCAGCCCGACACCGGAACCTAACACTGAAGCTTTCTTT. Translated, it gives CASSPTPEPNTEAFF. The chain has TRBV27 and TRBJ1-1; D uncertain. The CDR3 extends over 15 amino acids. V was pared by 6 bases and J by 2 bases, with 16 bases between. Germline CDR1 and CDR2: MNHEY and SMNVEV (reference sequence).